The rows below give T cell receptor beta chains drawn from one sample of a study of T cell responses to AZD1222 COVID-19 vaccine. Profiling relied on immunoSEQ multiplex PCR, and the TCRdb table lists in-frame clones only, not all of them. The sample yields 110,000 to 150,000 clones, about nine tenths seen once. Sequenced here: peripheral blood, sampled 28 days after the second AZD1222 dose. The receptors come from an adult who received the AZD1222 COVID-19 vaccine. Both conserved end residues are part of each CDR3. A D gene is named only where the DNA matches it firmly. Clone sizes are given selectively: once, few, many, or a class where the clone is expanded.

NA TRBJ2-3 TRBV11-3 TRBD2 CASSLGPGRTSAGLLDTQYF TGTGCCAGCAGCTTAGGTCCCGGGAGGACCTCCGCCGGGCTACTAGATACGCAGTATTTT
NA TRBJ2-2 TRBV12-5 NA CASGLDTYTGELFF TGTGCTAGTGGTTTGGACACTTACACCGGGGAGCTGTTTTTT
NA TRBJ1-2 TRBV5-1 TRBD1 CASSFRGLRYGYTF TGCGCCAGCAGCTTCAGGGGGCTTCGCTATGGCTACACCTTC
NA TRBJ1-2 TRBV21-1 NA CASSRVGSDRASNYGYTF TGTGCCAGCAGCAGGGTTGGTTCGGACAGGGCTTCTAACTATGGCTACACCTTC
NA TRBJ1-5 TRBV30 NA CAWSVRVNQPQHF TGTGCCTGGAGTGTACGGGTCAATCAGCCCCAGCATTTT
NA TRBJ2-1 TRBV11-2 TRBD2 CASSLGGASGAYNEQFF TGTGCCAGCAGCTTAGGGGGGGCTAGCGGGGCGTACAATGAGCAGTTCTTC
NA TRBJ2-3 TRBV27 NA CASSLIGTSTDTQYF TGTGCCAGCAGTTTAATCGGGACTAGCACAGATACGCAGTATTTT
NA TRBJ1-2 TRBV24-1 NA CATSAGEVYGYTF TGTGCCACCAGTGCTGGGGAGGTCTATGGCTACACCTTC
NA TRBJ1-1 TRBV9 TRBD1 CASSSGGGQTNTEAFF TGTGCCAGCAGCTCAGGGGGGGGACAGACGAACACTGAAGCTTTCTTT
NA TRBJ1-2 TRBV28 TRBD1 CASSLQGDTNYGYTF TGTGCCAGCAGTTTACAGGGGGATACTAACTATGGCTACACCTTC
NA TRBJ2-1 TRBV28 TRBD1 CASSTPTGVSNEQFF TGTGCCAGCAGTACCCCTACAGGGGTAAGTAATGAGCAGTTCTTC
once TRBJ1-2 TRBV2 NA CASSSDKDYGYTF TGTGCCAGCAGTTCGGACAAAGACTATGGCTACACCTTC
NA TRBJ2-2 TRBV25-1 TRBD2 CATQTSGRETGELFF TGTGCCACCCAGACTAGCGGGAGAGAGACCGGGGAGCTGTTTTTT
NA TRBJ2-7 TRBV6-2/TRBV6-3 TRBD2 CASSYPPTSGRAEQYF TGTGCCAGCAGTTACCCTCCGACTAGCGGGAGGGCGGAGCAGTACTTC
NA TRBJ2-1 TRBV19 NA CASSAGTPGSEQFF TGTGCCAGTAGTGCCGGGACCCCTGGAAGTGAGCAGTTCTTC
NA TRBJ2-7 TRBV18 NA CASSPPHRDSEQYF TGTGCCAGCTCACCACCGCACAGGGATTCCGAGCAGTACTTC
NA TRBJ2-7 TRBV7-9 TRBD2 CASSLESSGSYEQYF TGTGCCAGCAGCTTAGAGAGTAGCGGGAGCTACGAGCAGTACTTC
NA TRBJ1-1 TRBV19 TRBD1 CASRTDRKTLSEAFF TGTGCCAGTAGGACGGACAGGAAAACGCTATCAGAAGCTTTCTTT
NA TRBJ2-1 TRBV11-3 NA CASSLAWRDSNNEQFF TGTGCCAGCAGCTTAGCTTGGAGGGACTCAAACAATGAGCAGTTCTTC
NA TRBJ1-1 TRBV28 NA CASSLPPNTEAFF TGTGCCAGCAGTTTGCCCCCGAACACTGAAGCTTTCTTT
once TRBJ1-5 TRBV30 TRBD1 CAWSVPWTGDQPQHF TGTGCCTGGAGTGTACCTTGGACAGGGGATCAGCCCCAGCATTTT
NA TRBJ1-1 TRBV18 NA CASSPVESTEAFF TGTGCCAGCTCACCAGTTGAGAGCACTGAAGCTTTCTTT
NA TRBJ1-3 TRBV7-9 TRBD1 CASSFQGVSGNTIYF TGTGCCAGCAGCTTCCAGGGGGTCTCTGGAAACACCATATATTTT
NA TRBJ1-6 TRBV6-5 TRBD1 CASSLWDRDSPLHF TGTGCCAGCAGTCTCTGGGACAGGGATTCACCCCTCCACTTT
NA TRBJ1-2 TRBV9 TRBD1 CASSVAPPDRGGYGYTF TGTGCCAGCAGCGTAGCCCCCCCGGACAGGGGGGGATATGGCTACACCTTC
NA TRBJ2-7 TRBV6-2/TRBV6-3 NA CASSYISREQYF TGTGCCAGCAGTTACATTTCTCGCGAGCAGTACTTC
NA TRBJ1-1 TRBV7-9 TRBD1 CASHGLTGARAFF TGTGCCAGCCACGGCCTGACAGGGGCGCGAGCTTTCTTT
NA TRBJ2-7 TRBV10-3 TRBD2 CAITPLAGVTEQYF TGTGCCATCACCCCACTAGCGGGAGTCACCGAGCAGTACTTC
once TRBJ2-2 TRBV30 NA CAWSVTGNTGELFF TGTGCCTGGAGCGTCACCGGGAACACCGGGGAGCTGTTTTTT
NA TRBJ1-1 TRBV28 NA CASSLIIANTEAFF TGTGCCAGCAGTTTAATTATCGCGAACACTGAAGCTTTCTTT
NA TRBJ2-7 TRBV7-9 NA CASSLVGFEQYF TGTGCCAGCAGCTTAGTAGGGTTTGAGCAGTACTTC